The T cell receptor (beta chain) described here comes from a study of cytomegalovirus exposure and HLA in healthy donors. Study findings and constraints: Sequences of the TCR beta chain were said to predict the HLA-A and HLA-B alleles of most subjects accurately.

With V trimmed by 0 bases and J by 4 bases, 7 bases remained unmatched. CDR1 LGHNA and CDR2 YNFKEQ come from the germline V gene. CDR3 length: 16 residues. This clone was picked up a small number of times. Its antigen is still unknown. PCR employed 60 Vbeta and 13 Jbeta primers. Some clones are missing from TCRdb's copy, which holds only in-frame ones; the method was immunoSEQ multiplex PCR. There are around 140,000 clones in the sample; 77% occur only once, and around 1.5% lies in the top ten. Specimen: PBMCs. This TCR derives from a woman aged 35 to 49 in good health and CMV-seronegative. The rearrangement joins TRBV4-2 to TRBJ2-7; 9 bases match TRBD2. CDR3 amino acids: CASSQDRGGGAYEQYF. The CDR3 nucleotides are TGTGCCAGCAGCCAAGATCGGGGCGGGGGGGCTTACGAGCAGTACTTC.